The T cell receptor (beta chain) under discussion was sequenced for a study of Ad26.COV2.S vaccination and SARS-CoV-2 variants. Turning to the study itself: Enrolled in COV1001, the donor was in the Ad26.COV2.S trial arm, which received the vaccine.

TCRdb's copy holds only in-frame clones and misses some; the assay was immunoSEQ multiplex PCR. The sample contains hundreds of thousands of clones, roughly 90% of which appear only once. Treatment here: around 19 received Ad26.COV2.S at low or high dose, single or two shots; 5 received placebo; per-sample allocation not given. Specimen acquisition occurred on day 63 following the initial vaccine or placebo injection. About this clone itself: Its antigen is as yet unknown.

Broader study findings: Responses of spike-specific T cells (both CD8+ and CD4+) reportedly showed substantial breadth after vaccination. People who got the vaccine or the placebo had similar non-spike TCR breadth.

This clonotype originated in a person between 18 and 65 years old who received the Ad26.COV2.S COVID-19 vaccine or a placebo. This specimen consisted of peripheral blood, obtained in a trial of Ad26.COV2.S vaccine versus placebo.

The CDR3 region has the DNA TGTGCCAGCTCAGAGCGGGTCTCGAGGACTGAAGCTTTCTTT. As protein: CASSERVSRTEAFF. The gene calls are TRBV18 and TRBJ1-1; D gene ambiguous. This CDR3 spans 14 amino acids. Germline CDR1 KGHSH, CDR2 LQKENI. V shed 5 bases and J shed 5 bases, with 15 bases lying between them.